This T cell receptor (beta chain) was captured by sequencing in a study of a mutant IDH1 vaccine in newly diagnosed glioma. Study summary: Onset of vaccination occurred 4-6 weeks following radiotherapy alone, or with temozolomide cycles. There were roughly 62% males and roughly 38% females among treated patients, whose mean age was approximately 38 years.

V gave up 3 bases and J gave up 5 bases, with 16 bases separating them. Germline CDR1 and CDR2: SGHTA and FQGNSA. The length of the CDR3 is 15 residues. Time point denoted: week 47, end of study. The study gave 300 ug of mutant IDH1 20-mer peptide per vaccine dose, with topical imiquimod. Study conclusions and caveats: Overall, more than 85% of patients had vaccine-induced immune responses.

In regard to this clone: Its antigen is as yet unknown.

TCRdb's copy holds only in-frame clones and misses some; the assay was immunoSEQ multiplex PCR. The sample has approximately 84,000 clones; roughly four fifths are singletons. Sample: PBMCs, taken from a glioma patient whose treatment included an IDH1 peptide vaccine. The TCR originated in a man in his forties or fifties with glioma. The rearrangement uses TRBV7-2 and TRBJ2-5; maybe TRBD2 (6 bases). This CDR3 is CASSFRESPGETQYF. For the CDR3, the DNA is TGTGCCAGCAGCTTTCGGGAGTCCCCGGGGGAGACCCAGTACTTC.